Following are 28 T cell receptor beta chains from one sample sequenced in a study of blood T cell repertoires in COVID-19. Here immunoSEQ multiplex PCR was the method, and the copy in TCRdb shows in-frame clones only, minus some. Of roughly 350,000 clones listed, almost 90% were seen once; the top ten hold approximately 7.4%. What was sequenced was peripheral blood. These receptors all stem from a woman aged 65 to 85 with COVID-19, enrolled during active disease.

The V call is TRBV10-2, the J call TRBJ2-1; the D gene is possibly TRBD2 (6 bases). V lost 5 bases to trimming and J lost 9 bases, with 11 bases between them. The CDR3 has 12 residues. Germline V gives CDR1 WSHSY, CDR2 SAAADI. CDR3 residues: CASSSQGGEQFF. The CDR3 nucleotides are TGCGCCAGCAGTTCCCAGGGAGGTGAGCAGTTCTTC.

This chain connects TRBV5-1 to TRBJ2-2; a possible D gene is TRBD1 (6 bases). Trimming removed 2 bases at V and 0 bases at J, with 8 bases between. The CDR3 covers 15 residues. Germline CDR1 SGHRS, CDR2 YFSETQ. CDR3 in amino acids: CASSFGTSNTGELFF. Here the CDR3 DNA reads TGCGCCAGCAGCTTTGGGACATCGAACACCGGGGAGCTGTTTTTT.

The chain employs TRBV5-1 and TRBJ1-6, with 10 nucleotides matching TRBD1. The trim removed 4 bases at V and 10 bases at J, leaving 5 bases unmatched. Germline V CDR1 and CDR2: SGHRS, YFSETQ. CDR3 length: 14 amino acids. CDR3 region: CASSPGTGESPLHF. CDR3 sequence (DNA): TGCGCCAGCAGCCCCGGGACAGGGGAATCACCCCTCCACTTT.

The V call is TRBV4-1, the J call TRBJ2-1, with TRBD1 matching over 9 bases. Germline CDR1 MGHRA, CDR2 YSYEKL. V lost 3 bases to trimming and J lost 7 bases; unmatched junction nucleotides: 10. This CDR3 is built from 16 residues. The CDR3 here is CASSQARDREGNEQFF. CDR3 coding DNA: TGCGCCAGCAGCCAGGCCCGGGACAGGGAGGGAAATGAGCAGTTCTTC.

The chain is built from TRBV18 and TRBJ1-4, with a weak D call TRBD1 (5 bases). This CDR3 region has 15 residues. V lost 0 bases to trimming and J lost 8 bases, with 13 bases between them. Germline V gene lookup returns CDR1 KGHSH and CDR2 LQKENI. In nucleotides, the CDR3 is TGTGCCAGCTCACCACCCGACAAACAGGCGGAAAAACTGTTTTTT. Residues: CASSPPDKQAEKLFF.

The rearrangement uses TRBV9 and TRBJ1-4, with D unclear. Per germline, CDR1 SGDLS and CDR2 YYNGEE. The V gene lost 3 bases and the J gene lost 6 bases, with 6 bases spanning the gap. The CDR3 spans 12 residues. The CDR3 loop reads CASSAPDEKLFF. In nucleotides, the CDR3 is TGTGCCAGCAGCGCCCCGGATGAAAAACTGTTTTTT.

This clone was counted only a few times. CDR3 in DNA: TGTGCCAGCAGCTTAGGCGGGGGCCGGGAAAAACTGTTTTTT. It encodes CASSLGGGREKLFF. This rearrangement joins TRBV11-3 to TRBJ1-4; TRBD1 might be the D (6 bases). The CDR3 has 14 residues. V was clipped by 1 base and J by 8 bases, with 11 bases between them. Germline CDR1 and CDR2: SGHNT and YENEEA.

This chain links TRBV19 with TRBJ1-3; a possible D gene is TRBD1 (5 bases). This CDR3 spans 16 amino acids. Germline assignment: CDR1 LNHDA and CDR2 SQIVND (reference sequence). V lost 2 bases and J 1 base, leaving 12 bases between the germline ends. In nucleotides, the CDR3 is TGTGCCAGTAGTATATCGATGACAGTGTCTGGAAACACCATATATTTT. This sequence encodes CASSISMTVSGNTIYF. Full variable domain (rest looked up from reference TRBV19 and TRBJ1-3): DGGITQSPKYLFRKEGQNVTLSCEQNLNHDAMYWYRQDPGQGLRLIYYSQIVNDFQKGDIAEGYSVSREKKESFPLTVTSAQKNPTAFYLCASSISMTVSGNTIYFGEGSWLTVV.

The rearrangement uses TRBV27 and TRBJ1-6, with D possibly being TRBD1 (6 bases). CDR1 MNHEY and CDR2 SMNVEV come from the germline V gene (reference sequence). The CDR3 runs 16 residues. V shed 8 bases and J shed 8 bases, with 22 bases lying between them. CDR3 nucleotides: TGTGCCAGCGGGCGGGGGGCCCGCGTGGGGCATTCACCCCTCCACTTT. It codes for CASGRGARVGHSPLHF.

This rearrangement joins TRBV3-1 (or the pseudogene TRBV3-2) to TRBJ1-5; D unclear. The CDR3 totals 13 residues. V was shortened by 1 base and J by 5 bases, with 6 bases between the two germline ends. Germline V gene data show CDR1 as LGHDT and CDR2 as YNNKEL (reference sequence). The CDR3, as DNA: TGTGCCAGCAGCCAAGTAATTGATCAGCCCCAGCATTTT. Translated: CASSQVIDQPQHF.

The chain couples TRBV7-3 to TRBJ2-1; a possible D gene is TRBD2 (5 bases). Germline V gives CDR1 SGHTA, CDR2 FQGTGA. The CDR3 runs to 15 residues. V lost 1 base and J lost 8, with 15 bases in between. The CDR3 sequence is CASSLNGISGYEQFF. DNA of the CDR3: TGTGCCAGCAGCTTAAACGGGATTAGTGGGTATGAGCAGTTCTTC.

This clone has a handful of counts. The genes are TRBV27 and TRBJ1-2; 8 nucleotides align to TRBD1. From germline, CDR1 is MNHEY and CDR2 SMNVEV (reference sequence). The CDR3 extends over 14 amino acids. The V and J ends lost 6 bases and 8 bases, in that order; junction bases with no gene match: 11. The CDR3 loop is CASRPGTGGWGYTF. CDR3 nucleotide sequence: TGTGCCAGCAGACCTGGGACAGGAGGATGGGGCTACACCTTC.

This chain connects TRBV5-1 to TRBJ2-3; 11 bases are a match to TRBD2. CDR3 length: 15 amino acids. Germline values: CDR1 SGHRS, CDR2 YFSETQ. V gave up 2 bases and J gave up 2 bases; unmatched junction bases: 1. CDR3 protein: CASSFSGGDTDTQYF. CDR3 in DNA: TGCGCCAGCAGCTTTAGCGGGGGGGACACAGATACGCAGTATTTT.

J is TRBJ1-2 and V is TRBV2; D uncertain. CDR1 is SNHLY and CDR2 is FYNNEI in the germline V gene. The CDR3 extends over 12 amino acids. V was cut by 7 bases and J by 5 bases, with 11 bases left in between. The CDR3 DNA reads as TGTGCCAGCACTATACAGTTTTATGGCTACACCTTC. This sequence encodes CASTIQFYGYTF.

The chain joins TRBV19 to TRBJ2-2; 9 bases map to TRBD2. V lost 8 bases, J lost 6 bases, and 4 bases stayed unmatched. CDR1 and CDR2 (germline): LNHDA, SQIVND (reference sequence). The CDR3 contains 13 residues. DNA of the CDR3: TGTGCCAGTCGGCGGACTAGCGCCGGGGAGCTGTTTTTT. The encoded protein is CASRRTSAGELFF.

Remarks on this clone: Other DNA sequences of this sample code for an identical CDR3. The chain has TRBV11-2 and TRBJ1-6; no clear D gene. CDR1 is SGHAT, CDR2 FQNNGV, per germline. This CDR3 is 12 amino acids long. V was clipped by 4 bases and J by 7 bases, with 5 bases between them. CDR3 protein: CASSSRNSPLHF. The CDR3 DNA sequence: TGTGCCAGCAGCTCCAGGAATTCACCCCTCCACTTT.

The V call is TRBV5-4, the J call TRBJ2-6, with D possibly matching TRBD1 (6 bases). V was cut by 3 bases and J by 3 bases, with 16 bases left in between. CDR1 and CDR2 (germline): SGHNT, YYREEE (reference sequence). The CDR3 covers 17 residues. The DNA of the CDR3 is TGTGCCAGCAGCTCCTCCGGGACACCCTTTGGGGCCAACGTCCTGACTTTC. Protein product: CASSSSGTPFGANVLTF.

The chain employs TRBV4-3 and TRBJ1-2; TRBD1 agrees at 7 bases. Germline V lookup: CDR1 LGHNA, CDR2 YSLEER. The CDR3 is 18 residues long. Trimming removed 0 bases from V and 0 bases from J; junction bases left unmatched: 10. CDR3 nucleotide sequence: TGCGCCAGCAGCCAAGATATTTCAGGGGGGTCTACTAACTATGGCTACACCTTC. Translating it yields CASSQDISGGSTNYGYTF.

This clone is a singleton in its sample. The rearrangement uses TRBV11-2 and TRBJ1-2, with 7 bases matching TRBD1. Unmatched junction bases numbered 4, after V lost 6 bases and J lost 0 bases. Germline V gene data show CDR1 as SGHAT and CDR2 as FQNNGV. CDR3 size: 14 residues. In DNA, the CDR3 is TGTGCCAGCAGTCCAGGGGGAGCTAACTATGGCTACACCTTC. It is translated as CASSPGGANYGYTF.

This rearrangement joins TRBV9 to TRBJ1-1, with D perhaps TRBD1 (5 bases). V was pared by 3 bases and J by 1 base, with 7 bases between. This CDR3 has 13 residues. CDR1 is SGDLS and CDR2 is YYNGEE in the germline V gene. The CDR3 nucleotides read TGTGCCAGCAGCGCCGGACAGAACACTGAAGCTTTCTTT. Its translation is CASSAGQNTEAFF.

The chain uses TRBV12-5 and TRBJ1-2, with 9 bases lining up with TRBD1. The CDR3 contains 17 residues. CDR1 LGHNT and CDR2 FRNRAP come from the germline V gene. Trimming removed 0 bases from V and 1 base from J; junction bases left unmatched: 6. Written as DNA, the CDR3 is TGTGCTAGTGGTTTGGTTATACAGGGGGCGGATAACTATGGCTACACCTTC. Translated, it gives CASGLVIQGADNYGYTF.

The chain joins TRBV7-9 to TRBJ2-3, with 9 bases fitting TRBD1. Losses at the gene ends were 4 bases for V and 6 bases for J; bases not matched to a gene: 5. The germline gives CDR1 SEHNR, CDR2 FQNEAQ (reference sequence). CDR3 length: 14 residues. This CDR3 is CASSYTGGGDTQYF. The CDR3 bases are TGTGCCAGCAGCTACACAGGGGGCGGGGATACGCAGTATTTT. Full variable domain (rest looked up from reference TRBV7-9 and TRBJ2-3): DTGVSQNPRHKITKRGQNVTFRCDPISEHNRLYWYRQTLGQGPEFLTYFQNEAQLEKSRLLSDRFSAERPKGSFSTLEIQRTEQGDSAMYLCASSYTGGGDTQYFGPGTRLTVL.

This clone showed up just a few times. The chain carries TRBV5-1 and TRBJ2-3; 12 bases match TRBD2. Germline V gives CDR1 SGHRS, CDR2 YFSETQ. This CDR3 contains 15 residues. The V segment lost 5 bases and the J segment 1 base; nucleotides outside the gene matches: 2. The CDR3 loop is CASRRTSGGTDTQYF. The CDR3, as DNA: TGCGCCAGCAGGAGGACTAGCGGGGGCACAGATACGCAGTATTTT. The full variable domain, in which reference TRBV5-1 and TRBJ2-3 provide the parts outside the CDR3, is KAGVTQTPRYLIKTRGQQVTLSCSPISGHRSVSWYQQTPGQGLQFLFEYFSETQRNKGNFPGRFSGRQFSNSRSEMNVSTLELGDSALYLCASRRTSGGTDTQYFGPGTRLTVL.

V and J are TRBV6-5 and TRBJ2-1; 8 bases match TRBD2. The trim removed 11 bases at V and 5 bases at J, leaving 8 bases unmatched. This CDR3 contains 13 residues. Germline-derived CDR1 and CDR2 are MNHEY and SVGAGI. As DNA, the CDR3 is TGTGCCGCGGGGGGACTCAGGGACAATGAGCAGTTCTTC. Translated, it gives CAAGGLRDNEQFF.

The V gene is TRBV24-1, the J gene TRBJ2-1; a possible D gene is TRBD2 (6 bases). From germline, CDR1 is KGHDR and CDR2 SFDVKD. The CDR3 is made up of 15 amino acids. V was cut by 6 bases and J by 6 bases, with 17 bases left in between. Here the CDR3 DNA reads TGTGCCACCAGTTCGGCCCCCATTAGCGGCAATGAGCAGTTCTTC. This encodes CATSSAPISGNEQFF.

This clone is a singleton in its sample. The chain employs TRBV6-5 and TRBJ1-1; no reliable D call. Trimming left V 2 bases short and J 7 bases short, with 5 bases between. Germline-derived CDR1 and CDR2 are MNHEY and SVGAGI. The length of the CDR3 is 11 residues. CDR3 nucleotides: TGTGCCAGCAGTTACAGGAGTGAAGCTTTCTTT. Its protein product is CASSYRSEAFF.

The CDR3 is CASSSTGGTAYGYTF. The CDR3 coding sequence is TGTGCCAGCAGCTCCACCGGGGGGACGGCCTATGGCTACACCTTC. The J gene is TRBJ1-2, the V gene TRBV3-1 (or the pseudogene TRBV3-2), with TRBD1 as a possible D gene (5 bases). Trimming shortened V by 5 bases and J by 4 bases, and 17 bases separated the two germline ends. CDR1 and CDR2 from the germline V gene are LGHDT and YNNKEL (reference sequence). This CDR3 region has 15 residues.

The chain combines TRBV5-8 with TRBJ1-6, with TRBD1 matching 12 bases. CDR1 is SGHTS, CDR2 YDEGEE, per germline. V shed 4 bases, J shed 11 bases, and the junction held 4 bases outside the gene matches. The CDR3 is made up of 14 amino acids. CDR3 protein: CASSAGQGATPLHF. The CDR3 DNA follows: TGTGCCAGCAGCGCGGGACAGGGGGCTACACCCCTCCACTTT.